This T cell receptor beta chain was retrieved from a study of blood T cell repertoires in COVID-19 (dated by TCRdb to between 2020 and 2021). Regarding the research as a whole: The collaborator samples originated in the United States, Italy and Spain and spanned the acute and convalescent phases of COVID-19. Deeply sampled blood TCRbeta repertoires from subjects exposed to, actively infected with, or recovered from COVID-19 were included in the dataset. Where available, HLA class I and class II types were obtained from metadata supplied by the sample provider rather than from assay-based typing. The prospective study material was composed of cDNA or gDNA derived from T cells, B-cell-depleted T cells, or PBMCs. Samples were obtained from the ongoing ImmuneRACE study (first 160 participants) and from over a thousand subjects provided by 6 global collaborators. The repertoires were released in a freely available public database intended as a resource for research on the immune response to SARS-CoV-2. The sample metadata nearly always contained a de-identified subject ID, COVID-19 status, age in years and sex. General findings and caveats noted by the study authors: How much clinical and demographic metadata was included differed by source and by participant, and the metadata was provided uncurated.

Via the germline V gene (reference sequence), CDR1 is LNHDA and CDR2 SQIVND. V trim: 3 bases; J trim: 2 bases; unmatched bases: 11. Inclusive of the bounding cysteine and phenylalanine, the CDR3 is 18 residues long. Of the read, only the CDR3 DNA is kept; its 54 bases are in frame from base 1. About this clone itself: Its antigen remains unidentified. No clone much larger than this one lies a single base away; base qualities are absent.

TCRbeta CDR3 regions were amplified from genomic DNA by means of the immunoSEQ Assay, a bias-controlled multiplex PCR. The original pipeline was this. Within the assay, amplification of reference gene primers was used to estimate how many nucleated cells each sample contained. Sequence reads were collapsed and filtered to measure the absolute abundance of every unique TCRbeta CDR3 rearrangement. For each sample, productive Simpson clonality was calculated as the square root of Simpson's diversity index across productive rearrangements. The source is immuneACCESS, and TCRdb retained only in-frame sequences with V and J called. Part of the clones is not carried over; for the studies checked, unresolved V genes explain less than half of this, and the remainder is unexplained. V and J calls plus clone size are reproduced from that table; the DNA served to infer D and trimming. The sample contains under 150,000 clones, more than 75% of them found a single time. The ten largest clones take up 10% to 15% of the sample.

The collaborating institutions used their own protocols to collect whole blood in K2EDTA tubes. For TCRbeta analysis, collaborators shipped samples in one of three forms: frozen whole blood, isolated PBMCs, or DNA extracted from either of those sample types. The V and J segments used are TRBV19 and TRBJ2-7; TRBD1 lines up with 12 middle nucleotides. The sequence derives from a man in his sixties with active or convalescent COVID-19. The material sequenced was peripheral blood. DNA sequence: TGTGCCAGTAGTATCCGGGACAGGGGGCGAGGCGACCCCTACGAGCAGTACTTC. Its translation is CASSIRDRGRGDPYEQYF.